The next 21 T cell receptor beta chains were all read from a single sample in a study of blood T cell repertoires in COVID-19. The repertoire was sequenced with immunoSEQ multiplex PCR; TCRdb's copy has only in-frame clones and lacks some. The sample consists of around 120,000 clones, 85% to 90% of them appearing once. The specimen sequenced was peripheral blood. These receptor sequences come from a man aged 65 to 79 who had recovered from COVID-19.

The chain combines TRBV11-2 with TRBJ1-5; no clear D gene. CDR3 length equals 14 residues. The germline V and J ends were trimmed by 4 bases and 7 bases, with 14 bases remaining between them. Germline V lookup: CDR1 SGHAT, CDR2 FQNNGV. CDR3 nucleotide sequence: TGTGCCAGCAGCTCCACGCCGCGGAGCCAGCCCCAGCATTTT. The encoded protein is CASSSTPRSQPQHF.

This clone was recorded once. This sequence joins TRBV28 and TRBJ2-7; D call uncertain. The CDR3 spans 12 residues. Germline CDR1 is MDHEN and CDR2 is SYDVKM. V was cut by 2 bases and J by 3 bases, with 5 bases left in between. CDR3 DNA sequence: TGTGCCAGCAGTTTAACGGGCTACGAGCAGTACTTC. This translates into CASSLTGYEQYF.

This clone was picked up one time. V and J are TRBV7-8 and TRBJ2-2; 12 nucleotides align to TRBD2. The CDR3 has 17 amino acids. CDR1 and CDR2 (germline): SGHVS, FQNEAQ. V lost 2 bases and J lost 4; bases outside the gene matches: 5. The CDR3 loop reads CASSLKEGLAGTGELFF. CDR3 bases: TGTGCCAGCAGCTTAAAGGAGGGACTAGCGGGCACCGGGGAGCTGTTTTTT. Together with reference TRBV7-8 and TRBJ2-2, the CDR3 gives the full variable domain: GAGVSQSPRYKVAKRGQDVALRCDPISGHVSLFWYQQALGQGPEFLTYFQNEAQLDKSGLPSDRFFAERPEGSVSTLKIQRTQQEDSAVYLCASSLKEGLAGTGELFFGEGSRLTVL.

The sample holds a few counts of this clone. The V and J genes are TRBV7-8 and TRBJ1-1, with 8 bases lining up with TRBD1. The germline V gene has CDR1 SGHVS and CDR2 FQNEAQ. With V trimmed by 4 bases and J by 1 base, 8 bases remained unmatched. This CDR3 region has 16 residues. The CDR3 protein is CASSSDRGLPNTEAFF. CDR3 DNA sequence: TGTGCCAGCAGCTCCGACAGGGGACTACCGAACACTGAAGCTTTCTTT.

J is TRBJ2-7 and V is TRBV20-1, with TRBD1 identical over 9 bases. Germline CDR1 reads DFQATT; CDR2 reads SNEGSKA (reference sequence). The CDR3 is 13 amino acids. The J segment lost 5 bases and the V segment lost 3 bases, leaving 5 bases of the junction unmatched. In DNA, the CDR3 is TGCAGTGCTAGTTGGGACAGGGTCCACGAGCAGTACTTC. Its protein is CSASWDRVHEQYF.

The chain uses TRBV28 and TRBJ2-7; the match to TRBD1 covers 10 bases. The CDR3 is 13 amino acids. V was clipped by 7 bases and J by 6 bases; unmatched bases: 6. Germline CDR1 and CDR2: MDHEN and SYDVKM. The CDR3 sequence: CASISGTGVEQYF. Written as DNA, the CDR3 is TGTGCCAGCATATCCGGGACAGGGGTCGAGCAGTACTTC.

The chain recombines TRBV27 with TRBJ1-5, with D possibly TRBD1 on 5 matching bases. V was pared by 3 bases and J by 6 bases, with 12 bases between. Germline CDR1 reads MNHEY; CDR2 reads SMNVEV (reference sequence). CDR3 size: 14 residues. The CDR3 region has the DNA TGTGCCAGCAGTTTGAGGTGGGGCGGTCAGCCCCAGCATTTT. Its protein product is CASSLRWGGQPQHF.

CDR3 in DNA: TGTGCCAGCAGTTTAGGGACTAGCGCCTTTGGATTATACAATGAGCAGTTCTTC. Translation: CASSLGTSAFGLYNEQFF. The rearrangement joins TRBV27 to TRBJ2-1; 10 bases fit TRBD2. The CDR3 loop spans 18 amino acids. In germline, CDR1 is MNHEY, CDR2 SMNVEV (reference sequence). Germline trimming cut 2 bases from V and 4 bases from J; bases unmatched to any gene: 11.

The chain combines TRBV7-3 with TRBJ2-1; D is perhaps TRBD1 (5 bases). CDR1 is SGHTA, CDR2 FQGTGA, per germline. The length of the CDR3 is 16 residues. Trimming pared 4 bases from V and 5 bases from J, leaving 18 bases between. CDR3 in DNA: TGTGCCAGCAGCTCCCTCAGGGCAGTTGGCCACAATGAGCAGTTCTTC. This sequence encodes CASSSLRAVGHNEQFF. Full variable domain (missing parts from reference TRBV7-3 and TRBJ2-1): GAGVSQTPSNKVTEKGKYVELRCDPISGHTALYWYRQSLGQGPEFLIYFQGTGAADDSGLPNDRFFAVRPEGSVSTLKIQRTERGDSAVYLCASSSLRAVGHNEQFFGPGTRLTVL.

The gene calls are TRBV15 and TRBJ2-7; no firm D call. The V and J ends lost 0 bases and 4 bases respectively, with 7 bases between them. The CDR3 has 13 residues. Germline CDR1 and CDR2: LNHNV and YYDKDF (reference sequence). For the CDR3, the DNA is TGTGCCACCAGCAGAGATGAGTGGTACGAGCAGTACTTC. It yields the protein CATSRDEWYEQYF.

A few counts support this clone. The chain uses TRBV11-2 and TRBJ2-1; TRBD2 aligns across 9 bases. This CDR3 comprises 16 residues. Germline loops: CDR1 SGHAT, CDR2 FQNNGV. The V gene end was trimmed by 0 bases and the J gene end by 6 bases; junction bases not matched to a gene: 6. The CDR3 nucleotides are TGTGCCAGCAGCTTAGATCCTGGCGGGAGGGCCAATGAGCAGTTCTTC. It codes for CASSLDPGGRANEQFF.

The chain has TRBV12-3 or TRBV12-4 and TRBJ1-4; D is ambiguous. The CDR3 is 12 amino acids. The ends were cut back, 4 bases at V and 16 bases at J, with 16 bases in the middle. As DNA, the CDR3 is TGTGCCAGCAGTTACAACAGACGTCTTCCGTTTTTT. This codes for CASSYNRRLPFF.

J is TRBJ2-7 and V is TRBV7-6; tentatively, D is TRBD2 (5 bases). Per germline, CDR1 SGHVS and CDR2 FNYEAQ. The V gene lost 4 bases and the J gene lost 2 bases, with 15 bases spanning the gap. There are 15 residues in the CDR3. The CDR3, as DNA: TGTGCCAGCAGCTCCGGGCCCGGAGGTCCCTACGAGCAGTACTTC. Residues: CASSSGPGGPYEQYF.

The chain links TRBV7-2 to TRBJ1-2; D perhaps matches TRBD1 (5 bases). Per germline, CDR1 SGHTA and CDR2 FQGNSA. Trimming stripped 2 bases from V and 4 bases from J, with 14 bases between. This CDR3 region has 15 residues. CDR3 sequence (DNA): TGTGCCAGCAGCTTAATTCAGACAGACGCCTATGGCTACACCTTC. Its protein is CASSLIQTDAYGYTF.

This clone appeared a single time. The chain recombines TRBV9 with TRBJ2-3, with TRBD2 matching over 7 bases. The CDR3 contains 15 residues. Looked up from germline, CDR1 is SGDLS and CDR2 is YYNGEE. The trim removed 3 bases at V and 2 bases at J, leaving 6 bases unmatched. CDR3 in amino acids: CASSALAESTDTQYF. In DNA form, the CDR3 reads TGTGCCAGCAGCGCCCTAGCGGAGTCCACAGATACGCAGTATTTT.

CDR3 in amino acids: CASTRLDLETQYF. The CDR3 nucleotides read TGTGCCAGCACCCGACTAGACCTAGAGACCCAGTACTTC. The chain joins TRBV28 to TRBJ2-5, with TRBD2 as a possible D gene (6 bases). With 7 bases removed from V and 4 bases from J, the gap between germline ends came to 13 bases. This CDR3 comprises 13 residues. CDR1 and CDR2 from the germline V gene are MDHEN and SYDVKM.

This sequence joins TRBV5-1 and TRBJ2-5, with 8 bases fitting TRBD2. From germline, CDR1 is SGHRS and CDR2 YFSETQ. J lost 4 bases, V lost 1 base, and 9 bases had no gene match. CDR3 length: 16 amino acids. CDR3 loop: CASSLQGSGGLETQYF. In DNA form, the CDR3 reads TGCGCCAGCAGCTTGCAGGGCAGCGGGGGCTTAGAGACCCAGTACTTC.

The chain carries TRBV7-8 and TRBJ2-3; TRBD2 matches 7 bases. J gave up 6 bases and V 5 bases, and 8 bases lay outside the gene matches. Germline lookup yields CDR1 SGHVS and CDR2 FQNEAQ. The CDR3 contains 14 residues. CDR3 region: CASSLLREADTQYF. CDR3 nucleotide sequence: TGTGCCAGCAGCCTTCTACGGGAGGCCGATACGCAGTATTTT.

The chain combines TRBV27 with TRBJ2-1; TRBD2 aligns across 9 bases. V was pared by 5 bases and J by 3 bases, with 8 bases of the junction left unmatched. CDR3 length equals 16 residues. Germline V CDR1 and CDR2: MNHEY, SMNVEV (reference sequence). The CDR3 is CASSTRETSGYNEQFF. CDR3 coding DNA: TGTGCCAGCAGTACCCGGGAGACTAGCGGCTACAATGAGCAGTTCTTC.

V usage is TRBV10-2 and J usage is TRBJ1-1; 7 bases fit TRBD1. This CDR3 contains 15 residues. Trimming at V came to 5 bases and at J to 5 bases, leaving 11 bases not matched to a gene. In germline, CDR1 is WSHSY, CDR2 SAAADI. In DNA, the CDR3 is TGCGCCAGCAGTCAGACAGGGAGAGTTTTGACTGAAGCTTTCTTT. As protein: CASSQTGRVLTEAFF.

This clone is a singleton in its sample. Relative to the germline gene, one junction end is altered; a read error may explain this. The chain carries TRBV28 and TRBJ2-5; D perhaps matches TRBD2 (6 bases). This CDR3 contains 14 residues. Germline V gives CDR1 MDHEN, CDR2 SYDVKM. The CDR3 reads CVSSEGVAEETQYF. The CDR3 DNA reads TGTGTCAGCAGCGAGGGCGTAGCGGAAGAGACCCAGTACTTC.